A single sample gave rise to the 32 T cell receptor beta chains below, sequenced in a study of blood T cell repertoires in COVID-19. Sequencing used immunoSEQ multiplex PCR; TCRdb keeps in-frame clones, though not all of them. The sample lists about 290,000 clones; just under 90% were seen once. The specimen sequenced was peripheral blood. All receptors derive from a woman aged 25 to 39 with COVID-19, enrolled during active disease.

The chain couples TRBV13 to TRBJ2-6, with D unclear. This CDR3 is 15 amino acids long. The germline V and J ends were trimmed by 5 bases and 2 bases, with 10 bases remaining between them. The V gene's germline CDR1 is PRHDT and CDR2 FYEKMQ (reference sequence). The CDR3 nucleotides read TGTGCCAGCAGCGCATCCTGGCCTGGGGCCAACGTCCTGACTTTC. This translates into CASSASWPGANVLTF.

The genes are TRBV18 and TRBJ1-1; no clear D gene. Germline assignment: CDR1 KGHSH and CDR2 LQKENI. The CDR3 contains 15 residues. Trimming pared 0 bases from V and 5 bases from J, leaving 13 bases between. The CDR3 protein is CASSPPVGVRTEAFF. CDR3 in DNA: TGTGCCAGCTCACCACCGGTCGGTGTGAGGACTGAAGCTTTCTTT.

The table lists this clone with a count of one. The chain joins TRBV28 to TRBJ1-2, with 8 positions matching TRBD1. This CDR3 is built from 14 residues. Germline V gives CDR1 MDHEN, CDR2 SYDVKM. V gave up 7 bases and J gave up 4 bases; unmatched junction bases: 8. CDR3 protein: CASTPTGTGYGYTF. CDR3 in DNA: TGTGCCAGCACCCCAACCGGGACAGGCTATGGCTACACCTTC.

The chain has TRBV10-2 and TRBJ1-1; 9 bases map to TRBD1. This CDR3 has 14 amino acids. The junction had 13 bases not matched to a gene; V was cut back by 6 bases and J by 11 bases. CDR1 and CDR2 from the germline V gene are WSHSY and SAAADI. The CDR3 region has the DNA TGCGCCAGCAGGGAGGGACAGGGAGGTCTCGGGGCTTTCTTT. Translated: CASREGQGGLGAFF.

The chain couples TRBV7-9 to TRBJ1-2, with D possibly being TRBD1 (6 bases). The CDR3 is made up of 16 amino acids. V lost 11 bases, J lost 8 bases, and 30 bases lay in between. Germline assignment: CDR1 SEHNR and CDR2 FQNEAQ (reference sequence). CDR3: CALPKAEGRAGDGYTF. The CDR3 region has the DNA TGTGCCCTCCCCAAAGCTGAGGGTCGGGCAGGGGACGGCTACACCTTC.

The rearrangement joins TRBV11-2 to TRBJ2-7; 12 bases map to TRBD2. The J segment lost 4 bases and the V segment lost 5 bases, leaving 9 bases of the junction unmatched. Germline CDR1 reads SGHAT; CDR2 reads FQNNGV. The CDR3 runs 16 residues. CDR3 loop: CASSLTSGGPSYEQYF. The CDR3 region has the DNA TGTGCCAGCAGCCTTACTAGCGGGGGGCCTTCTTACGAGCAGTACTTC.

V is TRBV29-1 and J is TRBJ2-3, with D possibly being TRBD1 (6 bases). From germline, CDR1 is SQVTM and CDR2 ANQGSEA. There are 16 residues in the CDR3. V lost 2 bases to trimming and J lost 6 bases, with 21 bases between them. CDR3 protein: CSVERGRGGPTDTQYF. CDR3 DNA: TGCAGCGTTGAAAGGGGCAGGGGCGGACCCACTGATACGCAGTATTTT.

In this sample, this clone turned up a few times. This chain connects TRBV2 to TRBJ1-5; D remains unclear. Germline CDR1 and CDR2: SNHLY and FYNNEI. The CDR3 is made up of 14 amino acids. With 7 bases removed from V and 1 base from J, the gap between germline ends came to 11 bases. The CDR3 bases are TGTGCCAGCATACGGGATCGGAGCAATCAGCCCCAGCATTTT. It encodes CASIRDRSNQPQHF.

The chain carries TRBV28 and TRBJ2-7, with D maybe TRBD2 (6 bases). Trimming took off 6 bases at V and 2 bases at J, with 17 bases between the two ends. This CDR3 has 15 residues. CDR1 and CDR2 (germline): MDHEN, SYDVKM. DNA for the CDR3: TGTGCCAGCAGCCTGGGGGACTCCGACACCTACGAGCAGTACTTC. It codes for CASSLGDSDTYEQYF.

The rearrangement links TRBV28 to TRBJ2-5, with D possibly being TRBD1 (6 bases). There are 15 residues in the CDR3. V shed 2 bases and J shed 5 bases, with 15 bases lying between them. CDR1 is MDHEN, CDR2 SYDVKM, per germline. In DNA, the CDR3 is TGTGCCAGCAGTTTAATCGGGTCAGGGGATGAGACCCAGTACTTC. Its protein product is CASSLIGSGDETQYF.

V and J are TRBV27 and TRBJ1-5; 10 bases line up with TRBD1. The V segment lost 5 bases and the J segment 4 bases; nucleotides outside the gene matches: 5. The CDR3 consists of 15 residues. Looked up from germline, CDR1 is MNHEY and CDR2 is SMNVEV (reference sequence). CDR3 region: CASSRDRGKNQPQHF. The DNA for the CDR3 is TGTGCCAGCAGTCGGGACAGGGGAAAGAATCAGCCCCAGCATTTT.

This chain joins TRBV5-1 and TRBJ1-3; maybe TRBD1 (6 bases). V lost 0 bases to trimming and J lost 0 bases, with 10 bases between them. Germline lookup yields CDR1 SGHRS and CDR2 YFSETQ. This CDR3 is 16 amino acids long. This chain's CDR3 is CASSLAGQLSGNTIYF. In DNA form, the CDR3 reads TGCGCCAGCAGCTTGGCCGGACAGCTCTCTGGAAACACCATATATTTT.

The chain uses TRBV2 and TRBJ2-7, with D tentatively TRBD1 (6 bases). The CDR3 consists of 13 residues. V dropped 6 bases and J dropped 2 bases, with 11 bases sitting between them. Looked up from germline, CDR1 is SNHLY and CDR2 is FYNNEI. CDR3 sequence: CASRDWDTYEQYF. As DNA, the CDR3 is TGTGCCAGCAGGGACTGGGACACCTACGAGCAGTACTTC.

The chain joins TRBV11-3 to TRBJ2-1, with TRBD2 matching 10 bases. J was trimmed by 9 bases and V by 4 bases; bases with no gene match: 9. Germline assignment: CDR1 SGHNT and CDR2 YENEEA. The CDR3 totals 15 residues. The CDR3 region is CASSSSGGAVTEQFF. In nucleotides, the CDR3 is TGTGCCAGCAGCTCAAGCGGGGGGGCCGTTACTGAGCAGTTCTTC.

The rearrangement links TRBV4-1 to TRBJ2-7; 8 positions match TRBD1. The ends lost 1 base at V and 4 bases at J; junction bases unmatched: 12. This CDR3 contains 17 residues. CDR1 and CDR2 (germline): MGHRA, YSYEKL. The DNA of the CDR3 is TGCGCCAGCAGCCAAGGCCCCCCTGGGACAGGAGCATACGAGCAGTACTTC. It is translated as CASSQGPPGTGAYEQYF.

This chain joins TRBV2 and TRBJ2-7; D gene ambiguous. The germline V and J ends were trimmed by 4 bases and 0 bases, with 7 bases remaining between them. The CDR3 sequence is 13 residues long. Germline CDR1 SNHLY, CDR2 FYNNEI. Written as DNA, the CDR3 is TGTGCCAGCAGTGTTACAAGCTCCTACGAGCAGTACTTC. It codes for CASSVTSSYEQYF.

The J gene is TRBJ2-2, the V gene TRBV14; 7 bases are shared with TRBD2. The germline V gene has CDR1 SGHDN and CDR2 FVKESK. V shed 4 bases, J shed 6 bases, and the junction held 11 bases outside the gene matches. The CDR3 consists of 16 residues. The CDR3 loop is CASSPAGTNRAGELFF. CDR3 sequence (DNA): TGTGCCAGCAGCCCAGCGGGGACCAACCGCGCCGGGGAGCTGTTTTTT.

The CDR3, as DNA: TGTGCCAGCAGGGAGACAGGGGCCACTGAAGCTTTCTTT. Its translation is CASRETGATEAFF. The chain recombines TRBV2 with TRBJ1-1, with 8 bases aligning to TRBD1. The CDR3 runs 13 residues. V lost 6 bases to trimming and J lost 4 bases; unmatched junction nucleotides: 4. CDR1 and CDR2 from the germline V gene are SNHLY and FYNNEI.

The V gene is TRBV27, the J gene TRBJ1-4; D gene unclear. CDR3 size: 17 residues. The V and J ends lost 2 bases and 11 bases respectively, with 24 bases between them. Germline assignment: CDR1 MNHEY and CDR2 SMNVEV (reference sequence). This chain's CDR3 is CASSLMSGNIRAGKLFF. Here the CDR3 DNA reads TGTGCCAGCAGTTTAATGAGTGGGAACATTAGGGCGGGGAAACTGTTTTTT.

The chain carries TRBV7-2 and TRBJ1-5; no reliable D call. Per germline, CDR1 SGHTA and CDR2 FQGNSA. V lost 1 base and J 6 bases, leaving 7 bases between the germline ends. This CDR3 is 13 amino acids long. The chain's CDR3 is CASSLVSGQPQHF. The CDR3 DNA follows: TGTGCCAGCAGCTTAGTTTCGGGTCAGCCCCAGCATTTT. The variable domain in full, completed from reference TRBV7-2 and TRBJ1-5, reads GAGVSQSPSNKVTEKGKDVELRCDPISGHTALYWYRQSLGQGLEFLIYFQGNSAPDKSGLPSDRFSAERTGGSVSTLTIQRTQQEDSAVYLCASSLVSGQPQHFGDGTRLSIL.

The chain has TRBV5-4 and TRBJ2-7; tentative D call: TRBD1 (6 bases). The CDR3 is made up of 15 amino acids. V dropped 6 bases and J dropped 1 base, with 17 bases sitting between them. The germline V gene has CDR1 SGHNT and CDR2 YYREEE (reference sequence). The CDR3 loop reads CASKRWGRGSYEQYF. CDR3 bases: TGTGCCAGCAAAAGGTGGGGGCGAGGGTCCTACGAGCAGTACTTC. Combining the CDR3 with reference TRBV5-4 and TRBJ2-7 gives the whole variable domain ETGVTQSPTHLIKTRGQQVTLRCSSQSGHNTVSWYQQALGQGPQFIFQYYREEENGRGNFPPRFSGLQFPNYSSELNVNALELDDSALYLCASKRWGRGSYEQYFGPGTRLTVT.

The chain is built from TRBV7-8 and TRBJ2-6; D ambiguous. The germline V and J ends were trimmed by 2 bases and 4 bases, with 12 bases remaining between them. The CDR3 covers 16 residues. Germline assignment: CDR1 SGHVS and CDR2 FQNEAQ. In DNA, the CDR3 is TGTGCCAGCAGCTTATACACTACGGCAGGGGCCAACGTCCTGACTTTC. Translated: CASSLYTTAGANVLTF.

The J gene is TRBJ1-1, the V gene TRBV4-1, with no clear D. The CDR3 contains 14 residues. V gave up 0 bases and J gave up 4 bases, with 9 bases separating them. The germline V gene has CDR1 MGHRA and CDR2 YSYEKL. DNA of the CDR3: TGCGCCAGCAGCCAAGATCGGGTGAGCACTGAAGCTTTCTTT. This gives the protein CASSQDRVSTEAFF.

This clone was seen ten or more times. The chain combines TRBV18 with TRBJ2-7; D might be TRBD2 (5 bases). Trimming took off 7 bases at V and 2 bases at J, with 12 bases between the two ends. Germline lookup yields CDR1 KGHSH and CDR2 LQKENI. The CDR3 has 13 amino acids. For the CDR3, the DNA is TGTGCCAGCTTCGAAGGACTTACCTACGAGCAGTACTTC. Its protein product is CASFEGLTYEQYF.

The chain links TRBV7-8 to TRBJ2-3; 8 bases fit TRBD2. After removal of 5 bases from V and 1 base from J, the junction contained 2 bases not matched to a gene. Germline V gene lookup returns CDR1 SGHVS and CDR2 FQNEAQ. CDR3 size: 14 residues. CDR3 protein: CASSLSGGTDTQYF. DNA of the CDR3: TGTGCCAGCAGCCTTAGCGGGGGCACAGATACGCAGTATTTT.

J is TRBJ1-4 and V is TRBV7-6, with 9 positions matching TRBD1. The junction had 8 bases not matched to a gene; V was cut back by 5 bases and J by 7 bases. Germline V gene lookup returns CDR1 SGHVS and CDR2 FNYEAQ. This CDR3 is 15 amino acids long. The chain's CDR3 is CASSGGQGVGEKLFF. In nucleotides, the CDR3 is TGTGCCAGCAGCGGGGGACAGGGAGTTGGTGAAAAACTGTTTTTT.

The chain is built from TRBV19 and TRBJ2-1; possible D gene TRBD1, 6 bases. V lost 3 bases to trimming and J lost 4 bases, with 10 bases between them. Germline V gives CDR1 LNHDA, CDR2 SQIVND (reference sequence). CDR3 length: 14 amino acids. The CDR3 is CASSIGTLYNEQFF. CDR3 sequence (DNA): TGTGCCAGTAGTATCGGGACACTTTACAATGAGCAGTTCTTC.

This sequence joins TRBV18 and TRBJ1-5; 7 bases are a match to TRBD1. V was pared by 6 bases and J by 5 bases, with 7 bases of the junction left unmatched. Per the germline V gene, CDR1 is KGHSH and CDR2 is LQKENI. The CDR3 contains 14 residues. CDR3 nucleotide sequence: TGTGCCAGCTCCCAGGGACAGATTGATCAGCCCCAGCATTTT. Its protein product is CASSQGQIDQPQHF.

The chain joins TRBV13 to TRBJ2-1, with 8 bases identical to TRBD2. V gave up 2 bases and J gave up 6 bases; unmatched junction bases: 6. The CDR3 is 15 residues long. The V gene's germline CDR1 is PRHDT and CDR2 FYEKMQ (reference sequence). This CDR3 is CASSLYRGGPNEQFF. The DNA for the CDR3 is TGTGCCAGCAGCTTATACCGGGGGGGCCCCAATGAGCAGTTCTTC.

The chain carries TRBV4-1 and TRBJ2-7; D is possibly TRBD1 (5 bases). The CDR3 loop spans 13 amino acids. With 3 bases removed from V and 6 bases from J, the gap between germline ends came to 12 bases. Germline V lookup: CDR1 MGHRA, CDR2 YSYEKL. The CDR3 is CASSQSGKGEQYF. The CDR3 region has the DNA TGCGCCAGCAGCCAGTCAGGGAAAGGCGAGCAGTACTTC.

The CDR3 DNA sequence: TGTGCCAGTAGTCGGGGGGGCGCCTTTGGCTACACCTTC. Protein sequence: CASSRGGAFGYTF. V is TRBV19 and J is TRBJ1-2, with a weak D call TRBD1 (6 bases). This CDR3 has 13 residues. Trimming took 5 bases from V and 7 from J, leaving 14 bases between them. CDR1 and CDR2 from the germline V gene are LNHDA and SQIVND (reference sequence).

The rearrangement links TRBV28 to TRBJ2-7; 7 bases line up with TRBD1. The CDR3 totals 16 residues. The V gene's germline CDR1 is MDHEN and CDR2 SYDVKM. The V and J ends lost 6 bases and 6 bases, in that order; junction bases with no gene match: 17. The DNA for the CDR3 is TGTGCCAGCAGGGGGCCCTTTGTAGGGGGCAAGGCCGAGCAGTACTTC. Protein sequence: CASRGPFVGGKAEQYF.